These 29 T cell receptor beta chains share one sample of origin, sequenced in a study of T cells after yellow fever vaccination. TCRdb re-derived calls from the 5' RACE reads in MiXCR, one entry per CDR3 protein. The top ten clones hold over 2.5% of a sample with about 120,000 distinct CDR3 sequences, about 7.8% of them seen once. The sample in question was CD4+ T cells sorted from PBMCs, obtained roughly seven weeks after the first yellow fever vaccination. These receptors all come from a man younger than 30 who received the YFV17D yellow fever vaccine.

This clonotype was recorded many times. The chain couples TRBV28 to TRBJ1-6, with D perhaps matching TRBD1 (5 bases). CDR1 and CDR2 (germline): MDHEN, SYDVKM. The CDR3 contains 13 residues. V lost 6 bases to trimming and J lost 8 bases, with 11 bases between them. CDR3 in DNA: TGTGCCAGCAGAGGGGACGGCTATTCACCCCTCCACTTT. Its protein is CASRGDGYSPLHF.

This clonotype was detected only a few times. This may come from a read error, since a much larger clone is one base off. The chain uses TRBV6-6 and TRBJ1-1; 9 nucleotides line up with TRBD1. Per the germline V gene, CDR1 is MNHNY and CDR2 is SVGAGI (reference sequence). Unmatched junction bases numbered 3, after V lost 6 bases and J lost 4 bases. CDR3 size: 13 residues. The CDR3 coding sequence is TGTGCCAGCAGCCGACAGGGGGTCACTGAAGCTTTCTTT. The encoded protein is CASSRQGVTEAFF.

This clonotype was seen ten or more times. The genes are TRBV7-2 and TRBJ2-2; TRBD1 aligns across 8 bases. V was pared by 4 bases and J by 5 bases, with 6 bases of the junction left unmatched. CDR1 is SGHTA and CDR2 is FQGNSA in the germline V gene. This CDR3 comprises 15 residues. CDR3 in amino acids: CASSYQGARTGELFF. CDR3 bases: TGTGCCAGCAGCTACCAGGGGGCTCGGACCGGGGAGCTGTTTTTT.

At least ten counts were recorded for this clonotype. The genes are TRBV29-1 and TRBJ2-1; 12 bases agree with TRBD1. This CDR3 has 12 amino acids. Germline V CDR1 and CDR2: SQVTM, ANQGSEA. After removal of 7 bases from V and 9 bases from J, the junction contained 4 bases not matched to a gene. In nucleotides, the CDR3 is TGCAGCGCTGGGACAGGGGGCGGTGAGCAGTTCTTC. Protein sequence: CSAGTGGGEQFF.

This clonotype was seen at least ten times. The chain links TRBV20-1 to TRBJ1-4, with TRBD1 identical over 9 bases. Trimming at V came to 1 base and at J to 8 bases, leaving 8 bases not matched to a gene. The CDR3 contains 15 residues. Germline CDR1 DFQATT, CDR2 SNEGSKA (reference sequence). The CDR3 here is CSARVPGTGKEKLFF. Here the CDR3 DNA reads TGCAGTGCTAGAGTCCCCGGGACAGGGAAGGAAAAACTGTTTTTT.

This clonotype was counted many times. This chain connects TRBV5-1 to TRBJ1-3; D gene ambiguous. The length of the CDR3 is 15 residues. V was clipped by 6 bases and J by 0 bases, with 13 bases between them. In germline, CDR1 is SGHRS, CDR2 YFSETQ. In nucleotides, the CDR3 is TGCGCCAGCAAGGCCCCCGGGGACTCTGGAAACACCATATATTTT. Its protein product is CASKAPGDSGNTIYF.

This clonotype was seen many times. The gene calls are TRBV12-3 or TRBV12-4 and TRBJ2-3; weak D call: TRBD2 (5 bases). The CDR3 spans 15 residues. Trimming pared 6 bases from V and 0 bases from J, leaving 13 bases between. CDR3 nucleotides: TGTGCCAGCAGATTAAGACTAATTAGCACAGATACGCAGTATTTT. It encodes CASRLRLISTDTQYF.

This clonotype was picked up many times. V is TRBV7-8 and J is TRBJ2-7; 7 bases align to TRBD1. The ends lost 10 bases at V and 0 bases at J; junction bases unmatched: 9. This CDR3 is built from 14 residues. Germline V gene sequence: CDR1 SGHVS, CDR2 FQNEAQ. CDR3 nucleotide sequence: TGTGCCACCCACTTGACAGGGTCCTCCTACGAGCAGTACGTC. It is translated as CATHLTGSSYEQYV.

This clonotype was seen many times. V usage is TRBV7-2 and J usage is TRBJ1-2, with TRBD1 as a possible D gene (5 bases). Germline assignment: CDR1 SGHTA and CDR2 FQGNSA. Trimming took off 3 bases at V and 8 bases at J, with 13 bases between the two ends. The CDR3 length is 13 residues. The CDR3 DNA reads TGTGCCAGCAGCTTCAACGATCAGGGCGGCTACACCTTC. This sequence encodes CASSFNDQGGYTF.

The chain recombines TRBV18 with TRBJ1-6, with a weak D call TRBD1 (5 bases). This CDR3 spans 16 amino acids. The germline V gene encodes CDR1 KGHSH and CDR2 LQKENI. Trimming left V 5 bases short and J 1 base short, with 12 bases between. CDR3 in amino acids: CASSSSRGSYNSPLHF. As DNA, the CDR3 is TGTGCCAGCTCATCTTCGCGGGGGTCCTATAATTCACCCCTCCACTTT.

The chain couples TRBV6-2 or TRBV6-3 to TRBJ2-7, with D possibly TRBD2 on 6 matching bases. Per germline, CDR1 MNHEY and CDR2 SVGEGT. Trimming shortened V by 2 bases and J by 0 bases, and 20 bases separated the two germline ends. This CDR3 region has 18 residues. The CDR3 is CASSYAGAAGGYSYEQYF. The CDR3 DNA is TGTGCCAGCAGTTACGCCGGGGCTGCCGGGGGATACTCCTACGAGCAGTACTTC.

Many counts were recorded for this clonotype. V usage is TRBV7-8 and J usage is TRBJ2-3, with D perhaps assigned TRBD1 or TRBD2 (5 bases each). Trimming left V 5 bases short and J 2 bases short, with 17 bases between. Germline V gene data show CDR1 as SGHVS and CDR2 as FQNEAQ. The CDR3 is made up of 16 amino acids. The DNA for the CDR3 is TGTGCCAGCAGCCCCAGGGCGGGCAGGCCCACAGATACGCAGTATTTT. Translating it yields CASSPRAGRPTDTQYF.

This clonotype appeared many times. Sequence at one end of the junction differs from germline and may be a read error. This sequence joins TRBV7-7 and TRBJ1-2, with TRBD1 matching over 10 bases. The CDR3 totals 15 residues. From germline, CDR1 is SSHAT and CDR2 FNYEAQ (reference sequence). The CDR3 spells CASSARDRGTYGYTF. The CDR3 region has the DNA TGTGCTAGCAGCGCAAGGGACAGGGGAACCTATGGCTACACCTTC.

This clonotype has a count of ten or more. The chain is built from TRBV4-2 and TRBJ2-1; the match to TRBD2 covers 11 bases. The CDR3 length is 15 residues. Losses at the gene ends were 0 bases for V and 8 bases for J; bases not matched to a gene: 3. Germline CDR1 is LGHNA and CDR2 is YNFKEQ. CDR3 amino acids: CASSQETSGVDEQFF. The CDR3 DNA is TGTGCCAGCAGCCAAGAGACTAGCGGGGTGGATGAGCAGTTCTTC.

This clonotype was found many times. The chain employs TRBV7-8 and TRBJ1-1, with a weak D call TRBD1 (6 bases). The CDR3 is 16 residues long. V lost 4 bases and J 7 bases, leaving 22 bases between the germline ends. Germline V gene data show CDR1 as SGHVS and CDR2 as FQNEAQ. CDR3 in DNA: TGTGCCAGCAGCTCTAGAGGGGGGGGCGGTATTGGTGAAGCTTTCTTT. This gives the protein CASSSRGGGGIGEAFF. Using reference TRBV7-8 and TRBJ1-1 for the parts outside the CDR3, the full variable domain is GAGVSQSPRYKVAKRGQDVALRCDPISGHVSLFWYQQALGQGPEFLTYFQNEAQLDKSGLPSDRFFAERPEGSVSTLKIQRTQQEDSAVYLCASSSRGGGGIGEAFFGQGTRLTVV.

The sample holds many counts of this clonotype. The CDR3 sequence is CSSGTGTGEQYF. In nucleotides, the CDR3 is TGCAGCTCCGGGACAGGGACGGGCGAGCAGTACTTC. The genes are TRBV20-1 and TRBJ2-7; TRBD1 matches at 9 bases. Germline CDR1 is DFQATT and CDR2 is SNEGSKA (reference sequence). The length of the CDR3 is 12 residues.

This sequence joins TRBV5-4 and TRBJ2-2, with D possibly matching TRBD2 (6 bases). The germline V and J ends were trimmed by 5 bases and 0 bases, with 11 bases remaining between them. The CDR3 runs to 15 residues. Germline CDR1 and CDR2: SGHNT and YYREEE (reference sequence). The CDR3 protein is CASRPGTANTGELFF. CDR3 DNA sequence: TGTGCCAGCAGGCCCGGGACTGCGAACACCGGGGAGCTGTTTTTT.

The chain recombines TRBV7-2 with TRBJ2-3; 7 bases are shared with TRBD1. The junction had 5 bases not matched to a gene; V was cut back by 5 bases and J by 0 bases. Germline assignment: CDR1 SGHTA and CDR2 FQGNSA. This CDR3 contains 15 residues. The CDR3 region has the DNA TGTGCCAGCAGCCCTAGGACAGGTAGCACAGATACGCAGTATTTT. This codes for CASSPRTGSTDTQYF.

This clonotype was counted ten times or more. The V gene is TRBV5-1, the J gene TRBJ2-1; D might be TRBD1 or TRBD2, each matching 5 bases. The V and J ends lost 5 bases and 0 bases respectively, with 12 bases between them. This CDR3 is 15 amino acids long. Per germline, CDR1 SGHRS and CDR2 YFSETQ. This CDR3 reads CASSGGAPSYNEQFF. As DNA, the CDR3 is TGCGCCAGCAGTGGGGGAGCGCCCTCCTACAATGAGCAGTTCTTC.

The CDR3 here is CSARGVGRVGSPLHF. CDR3 bases: TGCAGTGCTAGAGGTGTTGGCAGGGTGGGTTCACCCCTCCACTTT. The chain combines TRBV20-1 with TRBJ1-6; D is perhaps TRBD1 (5 bases). Germline CDR1 and CDR2: DFQATT and SNEGSKA (reference sequence). The CDR3 length is 15 residues. Trimming took 1 base from V and 9 from J, leaving 16 bases between them.

This clonotype showed up many times. The J gene is TRBJ2-3, the V gene TRBV5-1; the match to TRBD2 covers 9 bases. From germline, CDR1 is SGHRS and CDR2 YFSETQ. J was trimmed by 5 bases and V by 4 bases; bases with no gene match: 14. This CDR3 is built from 17 residues. CDR3 protein: CASSPTSSGELQDTQYF. As DNA, the CDR3 is TGCGCCAGCAGCCCGACCTCTAGCGGGGAGCTTCAAGATACGCAGTATTTT.

At least ten counts were recorded for this clonotype. DNA for the CDR3: TGTGCCAGCAGTTCGATGACAGGTTCCTACGAGCAGTACTTC. Encoded protein: CASSSMTGSYEQYF. The J gene is TRBJ2-7, the V gene TRBV6-2 or TRBV6-3; a weak D match, TRBD1 (6 bases). V was clipped by 4 bases and J by 1 base, with 11 bases between them. Looked up from germline, CDR1 is MNHEY and CDR2 is SVGEGT. The CDR3 totals 14 residues.

The table lists this clonotype with many counts. The rearrangement links TRBV27 to TRBJ1-6; D possibly corresponds to TRBD1 (5 bases). Trimming cost V 7 bases and J 9 bases, with 19 bases left between them. The CDR3 is 15 amino acids. CDR1 and CDR2 from the germline V gene are MNHEY and SMNVEV (reference sequence). The CDR3: CASTPGRGWGSPLHF. CDR3 DNA: TGTGCCAGCACCCCGGGAAGGGGCTGGGGTTCACCCCTCCACTTT.

In regard to this clonotype: A read error may explain this, as a much larger clone is one base away. The CDR3 DNA reads TGCGCCAGCAGTTCCCCCAGGACAGTCACTTACGAGCAGTACTTC. Its protein is CASSSPRTVTYEQYF. The rearrangement joins TRBV10-2 to TRBJ2-7, with D possibly being TRBD1 (6 bases). This CDR3 contains 15 residues. The germline V gene has CDR1 WSHSY and CDR2 SAAADI. V lost 5 bases and J 4 bases, leaving 18 bases between the germline ends.

To note about this clonotype: This sequence may be a read error, since a much larger clone differs from it by one base. The chain has TRBV10-1 and TRBJ2-5, with D unresolved. V lost 2 bases to trimming and J lost 4 bases, with 8 bases between them. CDR1 and CDR2 (germline): WNHNN, SYGVQD (reference sequence). This CDR3 has 13 amino acids. The CDR3 reads CASSETWRETQYF. DNA for the CDR3: TGCGCCAGCAGTGAGACGTGGCGAGAGACCCAGTACTTC.

In regard to this clonotype: A single base separates this from a much larger clone, so it may be a read error. No conserved phenylalanine or tryptophan ends this CDR3, so it is likely a read error. The chain is built from TRBV5-1 and TRBJ2-1, with D perhaps TRBD2 (6 bases). CDR1 and CDR2 from the germline V gene are SGHRS and YFSETQ. The CDR3 totals 14 residues. Trimming removed 0 bases at V and 5 bases at J, with 9 bases between. As DNA, the CDR3 is TGCGCCAGCAGCTTGGGACTAGTAGACAATGAGCAGTTCCTC. Protein: CASSLGLVDNEQFL.

Ten or more counts support this clonotype. The gene calls are TRBV7-8 and TRBJ1-1, with unresolved D. Deletions cut 5 bases from V and 1 base from J, with 8 bases between. Germline CDR1 SGHVS, CDR2 FQNEAQ. CDR3 size: 13 residues. The CDR3 bases are TGTGCCAGCAGCCCCCGGCGGAACACTGAAGCTTTCTTT. It yields the protein CASSPRRNTEAFF.

This clonotype was seen ten or more times. J is TRBJ1-6 and V is TRBV6-4; TRBD1 might be the D (5 bases). This CDR3 contains 15 residues. V gave up 4 bases and J gave up 10 bases, with 17 bases separating them. Per germline, CDR1 MRHNA and CDR2 SNTAGT. CDR3 residues: CASSASSGGRSPLHF. CDR3 coding DNA: TGTGCCAGCAGTGCCTCTTCGGGGGGTCGATCACCCCTCCACTTT.

At least ten counts were recorded for this clonotype. This rearrangement joins TRBV4-1 to TRBJ2-7; D is perhaps TRBD2 (5 bases). V shed 2 bases and J shed 6 bases, with 14 bases lying between them. The CDR3 spans 14 residues. The V gene's germline CDR1 is MGHRA and CDR2 YSYEKL. The CDR3 protein is CASSQPNREAEQYV. The CDR3 DNA follows: TGCGCCAGCAGCCAACCGAACCGGGAAGCCGAGCAGTACGTC.